The 5 T cell receptor beta chains below were found in one sample sequenced in a study of vaccination and CD4 T cells after COVID-19. Specified treatment: roughly 10-day PBMC culture with coronavirus spike peptide pools or control peptides (ViraFEST assay). Sequencing of DNA taken from cultured CD4+ T cells relied on the Oncomine TCR Beta short-read assay. Each CDR3 protein gets one entry after TCRdb re-called the PCR reads with MiXCR. Among about 22,000 distinct CDR3 sequences listed, about 31% were seen once. Their target antigens are unknown. Sequencing was performed on cultured CD4+ T cells from blood. These receptors all stem from a human donor with COVID-19.

This clonotype has only a few counts. This sequence joins TRBV20-1 and TRBJ1-5, with TRBD1 matching over 8 bases. The trim removed 4 bases at V and 3 bases at J, leaving 2 bases unmatched. The V gene's germline CDR1 is DFQATT and CDR2 SNEGSKA (reference sequence). The CDR3 is made up of 13 amino acids. As DNA, the CDR3 is TGCAGTGCTACGACAGGGGTCAATCAGCCCCAGCATTTT. It translates to CSATTGVNQPQHF.

The V call is TRBV20-1, the J call TRBJ1-2; TRBD1 aligns across 8 bases. The length of the CDR3 is 16 residues. Germline CDR1 reads DFQATT; CDR2 reads SNEGSKA (reference sequence). V lost 1 base and J lost 1; bases outside the gene matches: 8. CDR3 coding DNA: TGCAGTGCTAGAGCCCCGACAGGGGACCTTAACTATGGCTACACCTTC. This encodes CSARAPTGDLNYGYTF.

V gene TRBV20-1 combines with J gene TRBJ1-1; unclear D gene. CDR1 is DFQATT, CDR2 SNEGSKA, per germline (reference sequence). Between the trimmed V and J ends, which lost 5 bases and 5 bases, there was a span of 15 bases. CDR3 length equals 13 residues. As DNA, the CDR3 is TGCAGTGCTTACAGTTCCTCGAAGACTGAAGCTTTCTTT. It specifies CSAYSSSKTEAFF.

The table lists this clonotype with a few counts. This chain uses TRBV30 with TRBJ1-2, with D possibly TRBD1 on 6 matching bases. The CDR3 has 12 residues. Germline assignment: CDR1 GTSNPN and CDR2 SVGIG (reference sequence). V shed 3 bases and J shed 8 bases, with 13 bases lying between them. The CDR3: CAWSEQGRGYTF. The CDR3 DNA reads TGTGCCTGGAGCGAACAGGGTCGAGGCTACACCTTC.

J is TRBJ2-3 and V is TRBV29-1; D perhaps matches TRBD2 (6 bases). CDR3 length equals 12 residues. Trimming removed 4 bases at V and 4 bases at J, with 9 bases between. The germline V gene encodes CDR1 SQVTM and CDR2 ANQGSEA. The CDR3 bases are TGCAGCGTTGCACTAGCCCCAGATACGCAGTATTTT. This gives the protein CSVALAPDTQYF.